A single sample is the source of the 17 T cell receptor beta chains below, sequenced in a study of CD8+ T cells in alopecia areata. Sequencing templates came from extracted RNA that was reverse transcribed into cDNA. TCRdb's table, derived via immunoSEQ multiplex PCR, lists solely in-frame clones and lacks some. This sample carries 45,000 to 70,000 clones, about 96% of them seen once, and the ten largest clones take around a quarter. Here the sequenced sample was CD8+ T cells sorted from blood, taken at week 0. Source of these receptors: a human donor with alopecia areata.

This clone was counted once. The chain couples TRBV4-1 to TRBJ2-5, with a possible D match to TRBD1 (5 bases). The CDR3 contains 14 residues. Germline CDR1 reads MGHRA; CDR2 reads YSYEKL. V was pared by 0 bases and J by 2 bases, with 7 bases between. The CDR3 loop is CASSQDGHQETQYF. As DNA, the CDR3 is TGCGCCAGCAGCCAAGACGGACATCAAGAGACCCAGTACTTC.

This chain links TRBV7-2 with TRBJ2-1; 12 positions match TRBD2. J was trimmed by 8 bases and V by 3 bases; bases with no gene match: 8. The germline V gene has CDR1 SGHTA and CDR2 FQGNSA. The CDR3 sequence is 16 residues long. The CDR3 protein is CASSFPSGGALDEQFF. The CDR3 DNA is TGTGCCAGCAGCTTTCCTAGCGGGGGGGCCCTCGATGAGCAGTTCTTC.

The chain uses TRBV7-8 and TRBJ2-1, with a possible D match to TRBD1 (6 bases). Germline CDR1 is SGHVS and CDR2 is FQNEAQ. The CDR3 loop spans 15 amino acids. The V end was cut by 4 bases, the J end by 6 bases, with 16 bases between. The CDR3 is CASSSDRTPGNEQFF. CDR3 nucleotide sequence: TGTGCCAGCAGCTCCGACAGGACGCCGGGCAATGAGCAGTTCTTC.

The V gene is TRBV7-6, the J gene TRBJ2-2; no clear D gene. This CDR3 is built from 13 residues. V was pared by 1 base and J by 3 bases, with 3 bases between. The germline V gene encodes CDR1 SGHVS and CDR2 FNYEAQ. DNA of the CDR3: TGTGCCAGCAGCTTAGGACACACCGGGGAGCTGTTTTTT. This translates into CASSLGHTGELFF. The complete variable domain, with remaining parts taken from reference TRBV7-6 and TRBJ2-2, reads GAGVSQSPRYKVTKRGQDVALRCDPISGHVSLYWYRQALGQGPEFLTYFNYEAQQDKSGLPNDRFSAERPEGSISTLTIQRTEQRDSAMYRCASSLGHTGELFFGEGSRLTVL.

V is TRBV29-1 and J is TRBJ2-5, with D possibly matching TRBD2 (6 bases). The germline gives CDR1 SQVTM, CDR2 ANQGSEA. CDR3 size: 13 residues. Between the trimmed V and J ends, which lost 3 bases and 5 bases, there was a span of 13 bases. DNA for the CDR3: TGCAGCGTTGAGGTGGAGGGTTGGGAGACCCAGTACTTC. Protein product: CSVEVEGWETQYF.

V gene TRBV7-2 combines with J gene TRBJ2-5; D might be TRBD2 (6 bases). The CDR3 totals 15 residues. Germline V gene lookup returns CDR1 SGHTA and CDR2 FQGNSA. V lost 5 bases and J lost 2, with 15 bases in between. CDR3 region: CASSPVGGSQETQYF. For the CDR3, the DNA is TGTGCCAGCAGCCCCGTGGGAGGATCTCAAGAGACCCAGTACTTC.

This sequence joins TRBV6-6 and TRBJ2-7; D unclear. CDR1 and CDR2 from the germline V gene are MNHNY and SVGAGI (reference sequence). The CDR3 sequence is 11 residues long. The V end was cut by 4 bases, the J end by 4 bases, with 5 bases between. CDR3: CASSSAYEQYF. The CDR3 region has the DNA TGTGCCAGCAGTTCGGCGTACGAGCAGTACTTC.

The V and J genes are TRBV12-5 and TRBJ2-5; 9 bases align to TRBD1. The CDR3 has 14 residues. The J segment lost 2 bases and the V segment lost 5 bases, leaving 3 bases of the junction unmatched. Germline assignment: CDR1 LGHNT and CDR2 FRNRAP. CDR3 nucleotide sequence: TGTGCTAGTGGTGACGACAGGGGGCAAGAGACCCAGTACTTC. Encoded protein: CASGDDRGQETQYF.

The chain couples TRBV7-9 to TRBJ1-2, with a tentative D call TRBD1 (6 bases). The V end was cut by 4 bases, the J end by 2 bases, with 11 bases between. CDR3 length: 14 amino acids. In germline, CDR1 is SEHNR, CDR2 FQNEAQ (reference sequence). The CDR3 region has the DNA TGTGCCAGCAGCTCGTACAGGGACAACTATGGCTACACCTTC. This sequence encodes CASSSYRDNYGYTF.

The chain employs TRBV4-1 and TRBJ2-3, with 8 bases fitting TRBD1. Per the germline V gene, CDR1 is MGHRA and CDR2 is YSYEKL. CDR3 length: 15 residues. The J segment lost 4 bases and the V segment lost 1 base, leaving 4 bases of the junction unmatched. CDR3 region: CASSQVTGESDTQYF. The DNA of the CDR3 is TGCGCCAGCAGCCAAGTGACAGGGGAGTCAGATACGCAGTATTTT.

The chain recombines TRBV27 with TRBJ1-2; unclear D gene. Per germline, CDR1 MNHEY and CDR2 SMNVEV (reference sequence). The germline V and J ends were trimmed by 4 bases and 6 bases, with 15 bases remaining between them. The CDR3 is 14 residues long. The CDR3 DNA is TGTGCCAGCAGTTCCGGACTAGGTTGGAATGGCTACACCTTC. Its translation is CASSSGLGWNGYTF.

CDR3 amino acids: CASRANRGMNYEQYF. Here the CDR3 DNA reads TGTGCCAGTCGGGCGAACAGGGGGATGAACTACGAGCAGTACTTC. V and J are TRBV2 and TRBJ2-7; 8 positions match TRBD1. With V trimmed by 9 bases and J by 3 bases, 13 bases remained unmatched. The CDR3 is made up of 15 amino acids. CDR1 SNHLY and CDR2 FYNNEI come from the germline V gene.

V usage is TRBV6-1 and J usage is TRBJ2-5; D is ambiguous. Looked up from germline, CDR1 is MNHNS and CDR2 is SASEGT. The CDR3 loop spans 15 amino acids. V was trimmed by 2 bases and J by 5 bases, leaving 15 bases between them. CDR3 bases: TGTGCCAGCAGTGAATTCGCTGCCTCCCTGGAGACCCAGTACTTC. Translated, it gives CASSEFAASLETQYF.

Only one count was recorded for this clone. The rearrangement joins TRBV13 to TRBJ2-1, with unresolved D. CDR1 PRHDT and CDR2 FYEKMQ come from the germline V gene (reference sequence). V was shortened by 4 bases and J by 1 base, with 8 bases between the two germline ends. There are 14 residues in the CDR3. The CDR3 reads CASSSESSYNEQFF. CDR3 DNA: TGTGCCAGCAGCTCCGAATCGTCCTACAATGAGCAGTTCTTC.

The gene calls are TRBV19 and TRBJ1-1, with D maybe TRBD1 (6 bases). V was cut by 5 bases and J by 5 bases, with 12 bases left in between. The germline CDR1 and CDR2 sequences are LNHDA and SQIVND (reference sequence). CDR3 size: 13 residues. The CDR3 reads CASSSQGTTEAFF. CDR3 bases: TGTGCCAGTAGTTCACAGGGTACGACTGAAGCTTTCTTT.

As DNA, the CDR3 is TGTGCCAGCAGCTTCTCGGCGGGACGAGAAGAGACCCAGTACTTC. It is translated as CASSFSAGREETQYF. V gene TRBV7-8 combines with J gene TRBJ2-5; TRBD2 might be the D (6 bases). The V gene lost 3 bases and the J gene lost 3 bases, with 14 bases spanning the gap. The CDR3 totals 15 residues. Germline lookup yields CDR1 SGHVS and CDR2 FQNEAQ.

J is TRBJ1-2 and V is TRBV7-9, with 8 bases matching TRBD1. The CDR3 runs 17 residues. J gave up 5 bases and V 4 bases, and 15 bases lay outside the gene matches. From germline, CDR1 is SEHNR and CDR2 FQNEAQ (reference sequence). Here the CDR3 DNA reads TGTGCCAGCAGCTCAAATGGAGGACAGGACAGGGATTATGGCTACACCTTC. Its protein is CASSSNGGQDRDYGYTF.